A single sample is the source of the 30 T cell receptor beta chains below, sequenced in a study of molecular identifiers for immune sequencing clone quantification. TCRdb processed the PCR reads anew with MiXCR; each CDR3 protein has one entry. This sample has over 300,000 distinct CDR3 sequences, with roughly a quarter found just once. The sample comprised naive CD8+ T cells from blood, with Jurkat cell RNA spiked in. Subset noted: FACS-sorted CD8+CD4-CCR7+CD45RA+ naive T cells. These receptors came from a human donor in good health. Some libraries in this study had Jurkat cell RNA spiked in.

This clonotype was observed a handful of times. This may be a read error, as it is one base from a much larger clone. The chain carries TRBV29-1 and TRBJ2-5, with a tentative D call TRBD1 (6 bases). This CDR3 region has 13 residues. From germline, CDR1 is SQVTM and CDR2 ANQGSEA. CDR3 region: CSEETGLQEAQYF. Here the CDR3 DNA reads TGCAGCGAGGAGACAGGACTGCAAGAGGCCCAGTACTTC.

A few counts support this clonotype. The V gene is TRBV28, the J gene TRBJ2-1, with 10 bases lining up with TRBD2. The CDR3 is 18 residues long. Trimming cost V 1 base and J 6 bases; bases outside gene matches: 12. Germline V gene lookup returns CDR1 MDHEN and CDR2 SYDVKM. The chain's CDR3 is CASSLYPDLAGGLNEQFF. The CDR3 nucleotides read TGTGCCAGCAGTTTATATCCCGACTTAGCGGGAGGACTCAATGAGCAGTTCTTC.

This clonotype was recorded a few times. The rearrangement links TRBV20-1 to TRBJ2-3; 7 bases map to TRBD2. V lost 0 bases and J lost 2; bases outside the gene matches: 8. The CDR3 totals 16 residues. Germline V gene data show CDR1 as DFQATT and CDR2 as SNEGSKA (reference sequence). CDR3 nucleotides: TGCAGTGCTAGAGATGGGCTAGCGGTTGTCACAGATACGCAGTATTTT. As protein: CSARDGLAVVTDTQYF.

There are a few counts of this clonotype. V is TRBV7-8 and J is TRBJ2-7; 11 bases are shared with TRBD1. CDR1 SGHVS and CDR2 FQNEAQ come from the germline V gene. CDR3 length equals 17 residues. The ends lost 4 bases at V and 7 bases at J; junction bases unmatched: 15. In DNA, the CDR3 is TGTGCCAGCAGCTCACACAACTTCGGACAGGGGGCGGAAGAGCAGTACTTC. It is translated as CASSSHNFGQGAEEQYF.

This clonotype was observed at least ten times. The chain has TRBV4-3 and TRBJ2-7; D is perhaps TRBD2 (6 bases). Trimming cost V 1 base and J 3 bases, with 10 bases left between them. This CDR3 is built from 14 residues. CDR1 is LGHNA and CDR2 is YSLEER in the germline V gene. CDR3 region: CASSQATAGYEQYF. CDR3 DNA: TGCGCCAGCAGCCAAGCAACAGCGGGCTACGAGCAGTACTTC.

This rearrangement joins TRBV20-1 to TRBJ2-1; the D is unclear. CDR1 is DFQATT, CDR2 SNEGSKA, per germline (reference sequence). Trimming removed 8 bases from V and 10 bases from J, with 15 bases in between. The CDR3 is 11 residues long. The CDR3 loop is CSPLPGSEQFF. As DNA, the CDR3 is TGCAGTCCACTCCCGGGCTCGGAGCAGTTCTTC.

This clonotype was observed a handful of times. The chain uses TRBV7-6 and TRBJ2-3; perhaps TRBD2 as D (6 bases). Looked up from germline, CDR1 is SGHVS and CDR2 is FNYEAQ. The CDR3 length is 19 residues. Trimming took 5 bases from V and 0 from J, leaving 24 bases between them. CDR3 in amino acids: CASSIQRDGGDRSTDTQYF. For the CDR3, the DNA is TGTGCCAGCAGCATCCAGCGAGACGGAGGGGACCGAAGCACAGATACGCAGTATTTT.

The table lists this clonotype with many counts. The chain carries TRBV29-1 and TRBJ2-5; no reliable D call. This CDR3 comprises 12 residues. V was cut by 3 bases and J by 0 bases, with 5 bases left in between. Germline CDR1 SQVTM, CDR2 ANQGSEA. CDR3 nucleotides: TGCAGCGTTGATAGGTACCAAGAGACCCAGTACTTC. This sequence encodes CSVDRYQETQYF. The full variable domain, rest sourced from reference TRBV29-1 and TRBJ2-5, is SAVISQKPSRDICQRGTSLTIQCQVDSQVTMMFWYRQQPGQSLTLIATANQGSEATYESGFVIDKFPISRPNLTFSTLTVSNMSPEDSSIYLCSVDRYQETQYFGPGTRLLVL.

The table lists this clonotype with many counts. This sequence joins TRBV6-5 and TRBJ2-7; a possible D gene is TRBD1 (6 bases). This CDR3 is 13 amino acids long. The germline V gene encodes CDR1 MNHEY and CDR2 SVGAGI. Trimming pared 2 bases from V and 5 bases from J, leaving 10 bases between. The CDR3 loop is CASSYQGSNEQYF. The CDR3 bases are TGTGCCAGCAGTTACCAGGGGTCCAACGAGCAGTACTTC.

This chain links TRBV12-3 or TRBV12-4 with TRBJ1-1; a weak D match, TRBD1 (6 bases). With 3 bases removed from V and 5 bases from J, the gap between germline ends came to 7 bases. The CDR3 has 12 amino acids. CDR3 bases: TGTGCCAGCAGTTTCCAGGGGACTGAAGCTTTCTTT. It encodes CASSFQGTEAFF.

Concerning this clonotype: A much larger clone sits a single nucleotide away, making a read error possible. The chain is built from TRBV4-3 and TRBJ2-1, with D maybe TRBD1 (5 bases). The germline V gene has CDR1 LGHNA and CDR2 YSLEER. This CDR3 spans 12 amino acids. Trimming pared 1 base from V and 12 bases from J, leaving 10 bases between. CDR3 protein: CASSQGGQAQFF. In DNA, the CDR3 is TGCGCCAGCAGCCAAGGGGGCCAGGCGCAGTTCTTC.

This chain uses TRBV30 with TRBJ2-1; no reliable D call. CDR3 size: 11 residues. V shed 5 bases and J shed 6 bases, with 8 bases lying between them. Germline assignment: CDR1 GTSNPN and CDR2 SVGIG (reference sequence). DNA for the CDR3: TGTGCCTGGGGAAGGGCCAATGAGCAGTTCTTC. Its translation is CAWGRANEQFF.

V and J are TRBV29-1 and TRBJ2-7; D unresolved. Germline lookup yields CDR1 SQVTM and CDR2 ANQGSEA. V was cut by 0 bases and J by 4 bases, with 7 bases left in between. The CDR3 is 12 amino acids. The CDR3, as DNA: TGCAGCGTTGAAGATCGGCCGTACGAGCAGTACTTC. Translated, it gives CSVEDRPYEQYF.

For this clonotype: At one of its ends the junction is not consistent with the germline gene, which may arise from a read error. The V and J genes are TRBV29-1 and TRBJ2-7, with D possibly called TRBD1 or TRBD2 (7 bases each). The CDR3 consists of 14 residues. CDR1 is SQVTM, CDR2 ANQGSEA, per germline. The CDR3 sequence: CSDEGAGGGYEQYF. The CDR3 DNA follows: TGCAGCGATGAAGGGGCAGGGGGAGGGTACGAGCAGTACTTC.

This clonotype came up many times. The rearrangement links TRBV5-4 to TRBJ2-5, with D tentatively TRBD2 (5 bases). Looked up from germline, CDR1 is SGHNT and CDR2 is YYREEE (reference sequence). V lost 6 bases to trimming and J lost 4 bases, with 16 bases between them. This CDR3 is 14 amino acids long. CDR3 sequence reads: CASKEGAVVETQYF. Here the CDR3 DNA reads TGTGCCAGCAAAGAGGGAGCTGTCGTAGAGACCCAGTACTTC.

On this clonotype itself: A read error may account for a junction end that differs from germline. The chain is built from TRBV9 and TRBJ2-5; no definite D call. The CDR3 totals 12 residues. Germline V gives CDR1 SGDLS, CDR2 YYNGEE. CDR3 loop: CPSSDMAETQYF. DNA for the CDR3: TGTCCCAGCAGCGACATGGCCGAGACCCAGTACTTC.

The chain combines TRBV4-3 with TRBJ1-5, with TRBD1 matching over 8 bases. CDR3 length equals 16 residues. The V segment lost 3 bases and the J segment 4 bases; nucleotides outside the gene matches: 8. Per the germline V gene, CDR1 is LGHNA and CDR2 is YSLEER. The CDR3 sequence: CASSHESDRDNQPQHF. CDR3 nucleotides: TGCGCCAGCAGCCATGAATCGGACAGGGATAATCAGCCCCAGCATTTT.

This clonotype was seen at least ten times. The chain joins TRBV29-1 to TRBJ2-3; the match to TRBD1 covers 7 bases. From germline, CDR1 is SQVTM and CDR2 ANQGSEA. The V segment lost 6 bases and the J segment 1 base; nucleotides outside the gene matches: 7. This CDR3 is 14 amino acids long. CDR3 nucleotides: TGCAGCGTCCCCCCGGGGACAGGCACAGATACGCAGTATTTT. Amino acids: CSVPPGTGTDTQYF.

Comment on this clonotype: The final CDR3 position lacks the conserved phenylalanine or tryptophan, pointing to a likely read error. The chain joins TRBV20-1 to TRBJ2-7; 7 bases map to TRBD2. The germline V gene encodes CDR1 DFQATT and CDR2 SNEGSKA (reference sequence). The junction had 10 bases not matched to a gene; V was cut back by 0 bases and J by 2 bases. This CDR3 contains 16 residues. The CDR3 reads CSARDMAGVPTYEQYL. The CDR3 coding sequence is TGCAGTGCTAGAGACATGGCGGGGGTTCCCACCTACGAGCAGTACCTC.

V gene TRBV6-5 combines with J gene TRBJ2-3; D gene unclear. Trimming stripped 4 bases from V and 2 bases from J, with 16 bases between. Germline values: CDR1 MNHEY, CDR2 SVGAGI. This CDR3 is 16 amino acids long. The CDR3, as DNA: TGTGCCAGCAGTTGCCCCCAGGACGGATCCACAGATACGCAGTATTTT. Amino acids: CASSCPQDGSTDTQYF.

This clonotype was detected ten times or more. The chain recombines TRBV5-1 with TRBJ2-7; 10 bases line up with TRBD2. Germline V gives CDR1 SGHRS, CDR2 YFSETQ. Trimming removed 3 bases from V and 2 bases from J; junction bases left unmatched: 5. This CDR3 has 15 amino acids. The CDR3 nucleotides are TGCGCCAGCAGCTACGGACTAGCGGAGGCCTACGAGCAGTACTTC. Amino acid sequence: CASSYGLAEAYEQYF.

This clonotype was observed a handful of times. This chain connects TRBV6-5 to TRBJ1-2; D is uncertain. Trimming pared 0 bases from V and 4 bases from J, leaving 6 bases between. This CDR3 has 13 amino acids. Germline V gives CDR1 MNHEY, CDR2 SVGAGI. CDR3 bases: TGTGCCAGCAGTTACTCACTGGCCTATGGCTACACCTTC. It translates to CASSYSLAYGYTF.

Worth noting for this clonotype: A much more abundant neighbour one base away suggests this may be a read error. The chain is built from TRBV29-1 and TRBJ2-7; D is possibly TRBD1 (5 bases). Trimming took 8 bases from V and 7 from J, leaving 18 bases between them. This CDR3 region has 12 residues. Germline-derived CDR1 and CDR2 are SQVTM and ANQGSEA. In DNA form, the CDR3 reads TGCAGCACAATAGATCCGGCAGGGGAGCAGTACTTC. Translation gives CSTIDPAGEQYF.

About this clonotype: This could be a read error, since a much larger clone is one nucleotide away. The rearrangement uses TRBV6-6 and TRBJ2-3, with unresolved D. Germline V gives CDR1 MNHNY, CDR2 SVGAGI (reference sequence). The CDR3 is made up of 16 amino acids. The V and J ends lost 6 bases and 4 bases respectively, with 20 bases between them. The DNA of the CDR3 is TGTGCCAGCAGGGCCGACACTTACAGCTTCCCAGATACGCAGTATTTT. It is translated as CASRADTYSFPDTQYF.

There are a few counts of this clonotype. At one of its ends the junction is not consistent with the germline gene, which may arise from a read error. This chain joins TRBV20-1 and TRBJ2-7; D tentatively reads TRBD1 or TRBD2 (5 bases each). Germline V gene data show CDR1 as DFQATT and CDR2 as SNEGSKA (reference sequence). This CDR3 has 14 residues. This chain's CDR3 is CSAQGPGRGDEQYF. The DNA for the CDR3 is TGTAGTGCTCAGGGACCGGGTCGTGGGGACGAGCAGTACTTC.

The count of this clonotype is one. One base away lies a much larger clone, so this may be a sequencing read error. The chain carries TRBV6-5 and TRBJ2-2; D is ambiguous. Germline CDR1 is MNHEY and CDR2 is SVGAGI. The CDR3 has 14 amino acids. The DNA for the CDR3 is TGTGTCAGCAAAGAGTCCGCGAACACCGGGGAGCTGTTTTTT. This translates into CVSKESANTGELFF.

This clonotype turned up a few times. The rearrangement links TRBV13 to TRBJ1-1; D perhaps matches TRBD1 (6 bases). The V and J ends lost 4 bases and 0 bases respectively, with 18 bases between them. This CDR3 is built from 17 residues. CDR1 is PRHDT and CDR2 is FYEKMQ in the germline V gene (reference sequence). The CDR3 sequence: CASSSRGQELMNTEAFF. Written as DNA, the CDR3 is TGTGCCAGCAGCTCCAGGGGTCAGGAGCTGATGAACACTGAAGCTTTCTTT.

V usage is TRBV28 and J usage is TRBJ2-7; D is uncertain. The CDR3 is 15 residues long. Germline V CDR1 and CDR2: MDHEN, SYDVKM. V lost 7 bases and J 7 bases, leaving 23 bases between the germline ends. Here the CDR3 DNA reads TGTGCCAGCACCCCCCATGGCAGGAACGCCGCTGAGCAGTACTTC. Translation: CASTPHGRNAAEQYF.

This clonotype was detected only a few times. The CDR3: CASSDGTPRDTQYF. In DNA form, the CDR3 reads TGTGCCAGCAGTGATGGGACACCCAGGGATACGCAGTATTTT. V and J are TRBV25-1 and TRBJ2-3; tentatively, D is TRBD1 (6 bases). Germline CDR1 MGHDK, CDR2 SYGVNS. The CDR3 totals 14 residues. The V gene lost 3 bases and the J gene lost 6 bases, with 13 bases spanning the gap.

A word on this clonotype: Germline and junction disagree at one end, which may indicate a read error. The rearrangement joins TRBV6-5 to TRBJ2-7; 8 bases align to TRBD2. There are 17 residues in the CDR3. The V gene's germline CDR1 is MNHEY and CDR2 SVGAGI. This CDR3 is CASSYPREGGTVYEQSF. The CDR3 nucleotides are TGTGCCAGCAGTTACCCCCGGGAGGGGGGGACCGTCTACGAGCAGTCCTTC.